In this sample, the clone carrying this T cell receptor (beta chain) turned up many times. Antigen specificity is unknown. This sample was taken from a study of spatial heterogeneity in lung cancer. Study in general: The study sequenced follow-up PBMC samples when they were available, at a median of roughly 24 months after resection.

The CDR3 contains 16 residues. Losses at the gene ends were 1 base for V and 3 bases for J; bases not matched to a gene: 9. Germline V gene sequence: CDR1 KGHSH, CDR2 LQKENI. Described time point: blood at routine non-recurrence follow-up after resection. Whole RNA from tumor, nontumor lung or frozen PBMC was sequenced unsorted. TCRdb reanalysed the 5' RACE reads using MiXCR and keeps one entry per CDR3 protein. This table has about 36,000 distinct CDR3 sequences, approximately 8% appearing once. Study-wide results and limits: Blood showed ubiquitous tumor TCRs more often at resection than at routine follow-up.

This TCR came from a male donor with early-stage non-small cell lung cancer. The chain is built from TRBV18 and TRBJ2-7, with 7 bases aligning to TRBD2. The sample consisted of PBMCs, taken at follow-up. In DNA, the CDR3 is TGTGCCAGCTCACCACTACCGACGGGGGGATACTACGAGCAGTACTTC. It codes for CASSPLPTGGYYEQYF.